The 27 T cell receptor beta chains in this list originate from one sample, sequenced in a study of metastatic and nonmetastatic thyroid tumors. Before thyroid surgery, none of the patients had received any treatment. Via MiXCR, TCRdb re-called the PCR reads. The sample holds about 19,000 clones, roughly 17% seen once. The sample taken for sequencing was blood. The receptors here all came from a male donor with papillary thyroid cancer or a benign thyroid nodule (not recorded which). Some clones in this sample may be carry-over from other donors' samples.

This clone was recorded at least ten times. The chain uses TRBV24-1 and TRBJ1-5, with TRBD1 matching over 8 bases. V shed 3 bases and J 9 bases; nucleotides not matched to a gene: 9. The V gene's germline CDR1 is KGHDR and CDR2 SFDVKD. This CDR3 is 15 amino acids long. CDR3 nucleotide sequence: TGTGCCACCAGTGATCGGACAGGGTCGGGATCGCCCCAGCATTTT. Its translation is CATSDRTGSGSPQHF.

This clone was recorded many times. V is TRBV3-1 and J is TRBJ2-3, with 11 bases identical to TRBD2. Germline V gene data show CDR1 as LGHDT and CDR2 as YNNKEL (reference sequence). Germline trimming cut 3 bases from V and 4 bases from J; bases unmatched to any gene: 3. This CDR3 region has 15 residues. CDR3 sequence: CASSHRLAGSDTQYF. CDR3 sequence (DNA): TGTGCCAGCAGCCACCGACTAGCGGGATCAGATACGCAGTATTTT.

This clone was seen many times. This chain connects TRBV20-1 to TRBJ1-1, with a possible D match to TRBD1 (5 bases). Germline V lookup: CDR1 DFQATT, CDR2 SNEGSKA (reference sequence). This CDR3 has 13 amino acids. Trimming stripped 3 bases from V and 5 bases from J, with 13 bases between. In DNA, the CDR3 is TGCAGTGCTAGTCGGCAGGGTGGAACTGAAGCTTTCTTT. Amino acids: CSASRQGGTEAFF.

This clone was found many times. This sequence joins TRBV18 and TRBJ2-7; TRBD1 matches at 12 bases. The CDR3 contains 16 residues. The germline V gene has CDR1 KGHSH and CDR2 LQKENI. After removal of 2 bases from V and 5 bases from J, the junction contained 7 bases not matched to a gene. The CDR3 nucleotides are TGTGCCAGCTCACCAAAGGGGACAGGGGGCGCAAACGAGCAGTACTTC. The encoded protein is CASSPKGTGGANEQYF. The variable domain in full, with the rest retrieved from reference TRBV18 and TRBJ2-7, is NAGVMQNPRHLVRRRGQEARLRCSPMKGHSHVYWYRQLPEEGLKFMVYLQKENIIDESGMPKERFSAEFPKEGPSILRIQQVVRGDSAAYFCASSPKGTGGANEQYFGPGTRLTVT.

This clone was detected ten times or more. This chain links TRBV4-2 with TRBJ1-1, with D perhaps matching TRBD1 (5 bases). This CDR3 spans 13 amino acids. Trimming pared 1 base from V and 5 bases from J, leaving 8 bases between. The germline gives CDR1 LGHNA, CDR2 YNFKEQ. CDR3 in amino acids: CASSQVEGTEAFF. The CDR3 DNA is TGTGCCAGCAGCCAAGTGGAGGGGACTGAAGCTTTCTTT.

This clone has ten or more counts. The chain is built from TRBV3-1 and TRBJ1-2; no clear D gene. CDR3 length: 13 residues. CDR1 and CDR2 (germline): LGHDT, YNNKEL (reference sequence). Trimming pared 1 base from V and 7 bases from J, leaving 10 bases between. The CDR3 sequence is CASSQGLPGGYTF. In nucleotides, the CDR3 is TGTGCCAGCAGCCAAGGTCTCCCTGGTGGCTACACCTTC.

Many counts were recorded for this clone. The CDR3: CASSRTPGQGFGYTF. The CDR3 nucleotides read TGTGCCAGCAGTAGAACACCGGGACAGGGATTCGGCTACACCTTC. This chain uses TRBV27 with TRBJ1-2, with 9 bases fitting TRBD1. Germline assignment: CDR1 MNHEY and CDR2 SMNVEV (reference sequence). V shed 5 bases and J 8 bases; nucleotides not matched to a gene: 12. The CDR3 totals 15 residues.

The gene calls are TRBV7-8 and TRBJ2-7; D remains ambiguous. CDR1 is SGHVS and CDR2 is FQNEAQ in the germline V gene. With 2 bases removed from V and 2 bases from J, the gap between germline ends came to 10 bases. This CDR3 has 14 residues. CDR3: CASSLFGQPYEQYF. CDR3 nucleotides: TGTGCCAGCAGCTTATTTGGGCAGCCCTACGAGCAGTACTTC.

This clone occurred a few times. This chain uses TRBV6-6 with TRBJ2-7; a weak D match, TRBD2 (6 bases). The CDR3 covers 14 residues. Germline CDR1 MNHNY, CDR2 SVGAGI (reference sequence). V was clipped by 2 bases and J by 4 bases, with 12 bases between them. The CDR3 loop reads CASSYGGLQYEQYF. The CDR3 nucleotides read TGTGCCAGCAGTTACGGGGGACTCCAATACGAGCAGTACTTC.

Many counts were recorded for this clone. The chain couples TRBV2 to TRBJ2-1; 8 positions agree with TRBD2. This CDR3 contains 15 residues. Per the germline V gene, CDR1 is SNHLY and CDR2 is FYNNEI. V was pared by 4 bases and J by 9 bases, with 11 bases of the junction left unmatched. This CDR3 is CASSAGRAGLPEQFF. As DNA, the CDR3 is TGTGCCAGCAGTGCCGGGAGGGCCGGACTCCCTGAGCAGTTCTTC.

This clone appeared many times. Other DNA sequences in this specimen translate into the identical CDR3. V gene TRBV10-3 combines with J gene TRBJ2-5; D might be TRBD1 or TRBD2, each matching 5 bases. The CDR3 length is 14 residues. CDR1 ENHRY and CDR2 SYGVKD come from the germline V gene. V lost 7 bases to trimming and J lost 5 bases, with 17 bases between them. Here the CDR3 reads CAIKGQGEQETQYF. The CDR3 bases are TGTGCCATCAAAGGACAAGGGGAGCAGGAGACCCAGTACTTC.

This clone was counted many times. The chain uses TRBV28 and TRBJ2-5; tentatively, D is TRBD1 (6 bases). The CDR3 spans 14 residues. The ends were cut back, 6 bases at V and 5 bases at J, with 16 bases in the middle. CDR1 MDHEN and CDR2 SYDVKM come from the germline V gene. This CDR3 is CASSFQGRGETQYF. Written as DNA, the CDR3 is TGTGCCAGCAGCTTTCAGGGGAGAGGGGAGACCCAGTACTTC.

This clone was counted at least ten times. V and J are TRBV3-1 and TRBJ2-2; 12 nucleotides align to TRBD2. The CDR3 spans 18 residues. Germline values: CDR1 LGHDT, CDR2 YNNKEL (reference sequence). Trimming at V came to 5 bases and at J to 3 bases, leaving 10 bases not matched to a gene. The CDR3 is CASSEQGRLAGDTGELFF. CDR3 sequence (DNA): TGTGCCAGCAGCGAACAGGGACGACTAGCGGGAGACACCGGGGAGCTGTTTTTT.

This clone was detected only a few times. The chain links TRBV12-3 or TRBV12-4 to TRBJ2-2; D is unresolved. There are 16 residues in the CDR3. V was trimmed by 3 bases and J by 4 bases, leaving 15 bases between them. CDR3 coding DNA: TGTGCCAGCAGTTTCGGCGCATCGGCGTGCACCGGGGAGCTGTTTTTT. Translation: CASSFGASACTGELFF.

This clone has ten or more counts. V gene TRBV11-3 combines with J gene TRBJ2-3; no reliable D call. V was trimmed by 5 bases and J by 5 bases, leaving 17 bases between them. This CDR3 is built from 15 residues. Germline loops: CDR1 SGHNT, CDR2 YENEEA. The CDR3 DNA is TGTGCCAGCAGCGCCTGGCAGGCCTCAGGAGATACGCAGTATTTT. Its protein is CASSAWQASGDTQYF.

This chain joins TRBV27 and TRBJ2-4; D is uncertain. CDR3 length: 16 amino acids. V dropped 8 bases and J dropped 0 bases, with 17 bases sitting between them. Per germline, CDR1 MNHEY and CDR2 SMNVEV (reference sequence). The CDR3 here is CASGDWQLLAKNIQYF. The CDR3, as DNA: TGTGCCAGCGGAGATTGGCAGTTATTAGCCAAAAACATTCAGTACTTC.

Ten or more counts support this clone. V usage is TRBV7-9 and J usage is TRBJ1-2; no firm D call. Germline V gene lookup returns CDR1 SEHNR and CDR2 FQNEAQ (reference sequence). Between the trimmed V and J ends, which lost 1 base and 0 bases, there was a span of 9 bases. CDR3 length equals 15 residues. CDR3 in DNA: TGTGCCAGCAGCTTAGACAGCCCCTCTAACTATGGCTACACCTTC. It translates to CASSLDSPSNYGYTF.

This clone has only a few counts. This chain connects TRBV11-2 to TRBJ1-1; D is unclear. This CDR3 comprises 14 residues. CDR1 and CDR2 from the germline V gene are SGHAT and FQNNGV. The germline V and J ends were trimmed by 7 bases and 5 bases, with 17 bases remaining between them. The CDR3 reads CASTPMSSRTEAFF. CDR3 nucleotide sequence: TGTGCCAGCACCCCCATGTCCTCGAGGACTGAAGCTTTCTTT.

This clone was seen at least ten times. The V call is TRBV7-6, the J call TRBJ2-5; D not certain. Germline V gene lookup returns CDR1 SGHVS and CDR2 FNYEAQ. Trimming pared 6 bases from V and 6 bases from J, leaving 8 bases between. The CDR3 runs 11 residues. The CDR3 region is CASRLGQTQYF. The CDR3 DNA follows: TGTGCCAGCAGGCTCGGGCAGACCCAGTACTTC.

The table lists this clone with many counts. The chain uses TRBV5-1 and TRBJ1-1; the match to TRBD1 covers 8 bases. The CDR3 loop spans 18 amino acids. Trimming cost V 0 bases and J 7 bases; bases outside gene matches: 17. In germline, CDR1 is SGHRS, CDR2 YFSETQ. In nucleotides, the CDR3 is TGCGCCAGCAGCTTGGGTCCTAGGACAGGGCTGGCTCGGAATGAAGCTTTCTTT. Protein product: CASSLGPRTGLARNEAFF. The variable domain in full, with the rest retrieved from reference TRBV5-1 and TRBJ1-1, is KAGVTQTPRYLIKTRGQQVTLSCSPISGHRSVSWYQQTPGQGLQFLFEYFSETQRNKGNFPGRFSGRQFSNSRSEMNVSTLELGDSALYLCASSLGPRTGLARNEAFFGQGTRLTVV.

The chain couples TRBV5-1 to TRBJ1-2; 7 bases align to TRBD1. This CDR3 is built from 15 residues. The trim removed 3 bases at V and 7 bases at J, leaving 12 bases unmatched. From germline, CDR1 is SGHRS and CDR2 YFSETQ. The CDR3 loop is CASSSRQGPSVGYTF. In DNA form, the CDR3 reads TGCGCCAGCAGCTCTCGACAGGGCCCCTCTGTTGGCTACACCTTC.

This clone is medium-sized (0.01 to 0.1%) within its sample. The chain couples TRBV12-3 or TRBV12-4 to TRBJ2-7, with a tentative D call TRBD1 (6 bases). The CDR3 runs 14 residues. V was cut by 6 bases and J by 3 bases, with 15 bases left in between. CDR3 sequence: CASSLDSYSYEQYF. Here the CDR3 DNA reads TGTGCCAGCAGCCTGGACAGCTATAGCTACGAGCAGTACTTC.

Only a few counts were recorded for this clone. The chain links TRBV6-1 to TRBJ2-7; 14 nucleotides align to TRBD2. With 10 bases clipped from V and 7 bases from J, the junction kept 6 bases outside the gene matches. CDR3 length equals 13 residues. Germline-derived CDR1 and CDR2 are MNHNS and SASEGT. In DNA, the CDR3 is TGTGCCACCGGGACTAGCGGGGGTGAGGAGCAGTACTTC. It specifies CATGTSGGEEQYF.

This clone was seen many times. This chain uses TRBV9 with TRBJ2-7; a possible D gene is TRBD2 (5 bases). Trimming left V 0 bases short and J 3 bases short, with 10 bases between. This CDR3 region has 14 residues. Germline CDR1 is SGDLS and CDR2 is YYNGEE. The CDR3 bases are TGTGCCAGCAGCGTAGGAGGGATCGGCTACGAGCAGTACTTC. It yields the protein CASSVGGIGYEQYF.

Turning to this clone: An end of the junction does not agree with germline; a read error may underlie this. V usage is TRBV4-1 and J usage is TRBJ1-5; D is unclear. Germline V lookup: CDR1 MGHRA, CDR2 YSYEKL. The CDR3 spans 15 residues. CDR3 DNA: TGTGCTAGCAGCCAAGATCTTGGGTGGGTCCAGCCCCAGCATTTT. Residues: CASSQDLGWVQPQHF.

This clone has ten or more counts. The V gene is TRBV3-1, the J gene TRBJ2-3, with TRBD1 matching 9 bases. Trimming removed 1 base from V and 14 bases from J; junction bases left unmatched: 4. Looked up from germline, CDR1 is LGHDT and CDR2 is YNNKEL (reference sequence). CDR3 length equals 12 residues. In nucleotides, the CDR3 is TGTGCCAGCAGCCAAGGACAGGGGGTGAGGTATTTT. This encodes CASSQGQGVRYF.

This clone occurred a few times. This rearrangement joins TRBV7-8 to TRBJ2-7; D assignment may be TRBD1 or TRBD2 (5 bases each). The V gene's germline CDR1 is SGHVS and CDR2 FQNEAQ. This CDR3 comprises 14 residues. Deletions cut 2 bases from V and 5 bases from J, with 13 bases between. The CDR3 loop is CASSLLRDGDEQYF. The CDR3 coding sequence is TGTGCCAGCAGCTTACTCAGGGACGGTGACGAGCAGTACTTC.